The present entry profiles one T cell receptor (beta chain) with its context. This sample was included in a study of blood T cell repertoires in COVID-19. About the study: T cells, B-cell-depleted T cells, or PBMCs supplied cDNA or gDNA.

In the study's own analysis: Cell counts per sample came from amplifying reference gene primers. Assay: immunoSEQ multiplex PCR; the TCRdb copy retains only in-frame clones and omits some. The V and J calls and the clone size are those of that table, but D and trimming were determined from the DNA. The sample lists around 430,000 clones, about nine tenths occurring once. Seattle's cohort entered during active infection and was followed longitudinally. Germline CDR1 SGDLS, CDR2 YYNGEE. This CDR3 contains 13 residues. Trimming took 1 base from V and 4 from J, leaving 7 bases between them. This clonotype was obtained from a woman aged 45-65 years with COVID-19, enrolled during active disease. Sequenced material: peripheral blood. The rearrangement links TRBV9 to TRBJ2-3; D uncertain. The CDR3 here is CASSVLEPDTQYF. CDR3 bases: TGTGCCAGCAGCGTACTAGAGCCAGATACGCAGTATTTT.